Each of the 3 T cell receptor beta chains below was sequenced from the same sample in a study of T cell clonotyping in hematopoietic cell transplantation. Time point described: recipient sample about 28 days before transplant, after cytoreduction. Repertoires were generated with immunoSEQ multiplex PCR, while TCRdb's copy carries only in-frame clones and drops some. The table lists tens of thousands of clones, 90% to 96% of them singletons. The specimen was peripheral blood mononuclear cells, collected before stem cell transplant. Every receptor here comes from a woman aged 45-60 years with acute myeloid leukemia. Some clones in this sample may be carry-over from other donors' samples.

J is TRBJ2-7 and V is TRBV5-4; the D gene is possibly TRBD1 (6 bases). This CDR3 spans 15 amino acids. V dropped 0 bases and J dropped 1 base, with 11 bases sitting between them. CDR1 is SGHNT, CDR2 YYREEE, per germline (reference sequence). The CDR3 region is CASSLGRGSSYEQYF. The DNA for the CDR3 is TGTGCCAGCAGCTTGGGAAGGGGGTCGTCCTACGAGCAGTACTTC.

V and J are TRBV4-1 and TRBJ2-7, with D possibly being TRBD1 (5 bases). The germline V gene encodes CDR1 MGHRA and CDR2 YSYEKL. V gave up 1 base and J gave up 3 bases, with 7 bases separating them. The CDR3 loop spans 13 amino acids. The CDR3, as DNA: TGCGCCAGCAGCCAAGTTCAGGGCTACGAGCAGTACTTC. Translation gives CASSQVQGYEQYF.

V usage is TRBV6-5 and J usage is TRBJ2-1; 10 positions match TRBD2. Per germline, CDR1 MNHEY and CDR2 SVGAGI. CDR3 length equals 16 residues. With 4 bases clipped from V and 9 bases from J, the junction kept 12 bases outside the gene matches. The CDR3 spells CASSFRSSGRASEQFF. The CDR3, as DNA: TGTGCCAGCAGTTTCAGGAGCAGCGGGAGGGCCAGTGAGCAGTTCTTC.